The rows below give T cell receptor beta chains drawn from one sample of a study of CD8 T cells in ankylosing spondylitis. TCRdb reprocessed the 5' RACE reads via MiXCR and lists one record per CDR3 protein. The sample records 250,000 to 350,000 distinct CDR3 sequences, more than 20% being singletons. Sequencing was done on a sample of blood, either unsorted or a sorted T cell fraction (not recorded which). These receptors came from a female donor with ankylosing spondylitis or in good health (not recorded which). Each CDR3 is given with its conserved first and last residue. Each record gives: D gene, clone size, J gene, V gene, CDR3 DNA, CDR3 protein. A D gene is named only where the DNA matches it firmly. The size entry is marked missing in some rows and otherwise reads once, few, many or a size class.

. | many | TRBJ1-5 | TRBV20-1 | TGCAGTGCTACAGGACAGTATAGCAATCAGCCCCAGCATTTT | CSATGQYSNQPQHF
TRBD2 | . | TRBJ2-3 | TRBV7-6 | TGTGCCAGCAGCCCCGCCCCCGGGACTAGCGGGAGGGCCTTCGGGACAGATACGCAGTATTTT | CASSPAPGTSGRAFGTDTQYF
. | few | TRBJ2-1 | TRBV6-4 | TGTGCCAGCAGTGAAGGGCTAGGGGTACGGTGGGAGCAGTTCTTC | CASSEGLGVRWEQFF
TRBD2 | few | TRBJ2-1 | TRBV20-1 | TGCAGTAGCGGGAGGGCCGGTTACAATGAGCAGTTCTTC | CSSGRAGYNEQFF
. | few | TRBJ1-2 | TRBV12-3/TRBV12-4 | TGTGCCAGCAGTTTACCGGGGAGGGGGTACTATGGCTACACCTTC | CASSLPGRGYYGYTF
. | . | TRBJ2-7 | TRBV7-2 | TGTGCCAGCAGCTTAGGAGGTCTCCGCTCCTACGAGCAGTACTTC | CASSLGGLRSYEQYF
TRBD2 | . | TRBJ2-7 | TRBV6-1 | TGTGCCAGCAGTCTTTCTGGGGGAGGGCCCTGGGAGCAGTACTTC | CASSLSGGGPWEQYF
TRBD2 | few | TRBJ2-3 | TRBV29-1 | TGCAGCGTTGTCTATATTAGCGGGAGTTCGGATACGCAGTATTTT | CSVVYISGSSDTQYF
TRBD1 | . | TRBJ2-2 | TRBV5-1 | TGCGCCAGCAGCATCACCGGACAGGGGAACACCGGGGAGCTGTTTTTT | CASSITGQGNTGELFF
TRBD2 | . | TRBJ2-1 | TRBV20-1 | TGCAGTGCTAGTCCCAGCGGGAAGGCGAATGAGCAGTTCTTC | CSASPSGKANEQFF
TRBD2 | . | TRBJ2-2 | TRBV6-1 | TGTGCCAGCAGCCAGACTAGCGGGAGATCCGGGGAGCTGTTTTTT | CASSQTSGRSGELFF
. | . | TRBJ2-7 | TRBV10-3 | TGTGCCATCAGTGCGTCAGCCTACGAGCAGTACTTC | CAISASAYEQYF
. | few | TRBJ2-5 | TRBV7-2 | TGTGCCAGCAGCCGGGCCTTAGGGGGAGAGACCCAGTACTTC | CASSRALGGETQYF
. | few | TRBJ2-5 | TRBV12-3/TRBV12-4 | TGTGCCAGCAGGGGGAGTAGGGGAGAGACCCAGTACTTC | CASRGSRGETQYF
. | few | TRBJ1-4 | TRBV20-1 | TGCAGTGCTAGTGTTAGGGCTAAAGAAAAACTGTTTTTT | CSASVRAKEKLFF
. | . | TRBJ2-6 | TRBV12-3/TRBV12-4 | TGTGCCAGCAGGTTTGCTGGGGCCAACGTCCTGACTTTC | CASRFAGANVLTF
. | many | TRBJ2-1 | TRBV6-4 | TGTGCCAGCAGTGACGGGGCTGGGCGGACTCGGTTCTTC | CASSDGAGRTRFF
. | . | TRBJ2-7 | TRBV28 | TGTGCCAGCAGTTCTTCAGCTTCACTTTACTCCTACGAGCAGTACTTC | CASSSSASLYSYEQYF
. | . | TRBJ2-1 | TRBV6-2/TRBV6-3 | TGTGCCAGCAGCCGGGGGTCTGAGCAGTTCTTC | CASSRGSEQFF
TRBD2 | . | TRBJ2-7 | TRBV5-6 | TGTGCCAGCAGCTCCCTCAGCGGGATTAACGAGCAGTACTTC | CASSSLSGINEQYF
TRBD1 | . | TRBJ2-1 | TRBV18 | TGTGCCAGCTCACCTAATACAGGGGCAAGACAAGGTAATGAGCAGTTCTTC | CASSPNTGARQGNEQFF
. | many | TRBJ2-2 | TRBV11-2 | TGTGCCAGCAGCTTAGGGCAGGGGCCGAACACCGGGGAGCTGTTTTTT | CASSLGQGPNTGELFF
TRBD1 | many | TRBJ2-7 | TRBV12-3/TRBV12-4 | TGTGCCAGCAGTTTAGGGGACAGGGACTACGAGCAGTACTTC | CASSLGDRDYEQYF
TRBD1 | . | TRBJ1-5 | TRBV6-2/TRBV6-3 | TGTGCCAGCAGTCTTGACAGGGACAATCAGCCCCAGCATTTT | CASSLDRDNQPQHF